This T cell receptor (beta chain) was sequenced during a study of naive and memory T cell subsets. This clonotype was counted once. Its antigen is not known. Findings and caveats of the study: Over 95% of naive TCR sequences appeared only once after error correction, unlike memory subsets. The power law exponent of TCR abundance differed between naive and memory cells. In CD4 and CD8 cells, diversity dropped from naive through EMRA. Possibly reflecting memory cells re-expressing CD45RA, a few larger clonotypes occurred in naive repertoires, especially CD8.

The beta constant-region primer was an equimolar mix of two oligonucleotides covering TRBC1 and TRBC2. Four rounds of PCR amplified the ligated cDNA using nested alpha and beta constant-region primers plus SP2. TCRdb recomputed calls from the UMI-ligation and nested PCR reads with MiXCR, one row per CDR3 protein. The table shows about 150,000 distinct CDR3 sequences, with roughly 22% occurring only once. The CDR3 has 15 residues. Germline lookup yields CDR1 GTSNPN and CDR2 SVGIG (reference sequence). Germline trimming cut 1 base from V and 8 bases from J; bases unmatched to any gene: 11. The rearrangement links TRBV30 to TRBJ2-1; 7 bases align to TRBD1. Material for sequencing was naive CD4+ T cells from blood. The clonotype originates from a human donor in good health. The DNA for the CDR3 is TGTGCCTGGAGTGGGGTAGGGGGCCGTTCAGATGAGCAGTTCTTC. Protein product: CAWSGVGGRSDEQFF.